This T cell receptor beta chain was sequenced for a study of cytomegalovirus exposure and HLA in healthy donors. Study summary: As an earlier analysis found, about 179 million T cells yielded 95 million to 130 million unique TCR beta sequences. Findings and caveats of the study: Later examination showed HLA-associated TCR beta chains had greater clonal expansion than equally common others.

Amplification used 60 Vbeta primers and 13 Jbeta primers. Clones were read by immunoSEQ multiplex PCR, and TCRdb kept only the in-frame ones, dropping some. Recorded for this sample: tens of thousands of clones. With regard to this clone: The antigen is undetermined.

V shed 6 bases and J 3 bases; nucleotides not matched to a gene: 9. CDR1 MDHEN and CDR2 SYDVKM come from the germline V gene. This CDR3 has 15 residues. This receptor was obtained from a man aged 50 to 59 in good health and CMV-seropositive. The chain links TRBV28 to TRBJ2-7, with 9 bases aligning to TRBD2. Sequenced material: PBMCs. For the CDR3, the DNA is TGTGCCAGCAGCCCCAAGACTAGCGGATACTACGAGCAGTACTTC. It is translated as CASSPKTSGYYEQYF.